The clone carrying this T cell receptor beta chain was detected many times. The entry originates in a study of Graves' ophthalmopathy and Graves' hyperthyroidism. The CDR3 has 11 amino acids. V was cut by 4 bases and J by 7 bases, with 7 bases left in between. Germline V gives CDR1 WSHSY, CDR2 SAAADI. Symptoms, serum thyroxine and TRAb, thyroid ultrasound, and orbital computed tomography formed the diagnostic basis. Amplification of TCR beta CDR3 regions used RNA transcripts. Investigators did first-round RT-PCR with HTBI primers, then second-round multiplex PCR. TCRdb re-derived calls from the multiplex PCR reads in MiXCR, one entry per CDR3 protein. The data contain 200,000 to 250,000 distinct CDR3 sequences, 20% to 25% of them seen just once; the ten biggest clones take up under 55%.

Sequencing was done on a sample of peripheral blood. The rearrangement joins TRBV10-2 to TRBJ2-5, with D possibly being TRBD1 (5 bases). The receptor was derived from a woman aged 45 to 65 with Graves' ophthalmopathy. The DNA for the CDR3 is TGCGCCAGCAGTGTTAGGGGGACCCAGTACTTC. It specifies CASSVRGTQYF.